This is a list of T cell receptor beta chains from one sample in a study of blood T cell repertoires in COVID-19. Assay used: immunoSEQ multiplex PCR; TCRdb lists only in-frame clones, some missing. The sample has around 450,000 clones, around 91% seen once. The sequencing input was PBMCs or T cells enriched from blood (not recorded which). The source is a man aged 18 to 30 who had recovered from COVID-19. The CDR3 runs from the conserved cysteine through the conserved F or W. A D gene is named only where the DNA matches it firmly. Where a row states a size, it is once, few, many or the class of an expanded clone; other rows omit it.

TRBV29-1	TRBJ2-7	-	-	CSVNNEFAAHEQYF	TGCAGCGTCAACAACGAATTCGCGGCCCACGAGCAGTACTTC
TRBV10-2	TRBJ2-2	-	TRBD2	CASRGGLAGGSAGELFF	TGCGCCAGCAGGGGCGGACTAGCGGGAGGGAGTGCCGGGGAGCTGTTTTTT
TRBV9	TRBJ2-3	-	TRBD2	CASSRGGRDTQYF	TGTGCCAGCAGCCGCGGCGGGAGGGATACGCAGTATTTT
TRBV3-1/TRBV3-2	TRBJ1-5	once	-	CASSLSGGNQPQHF	TGTGCCAGCAGCCTTTCGGGGGGCAATCAGCCCCAGCATTTT
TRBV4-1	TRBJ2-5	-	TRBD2	CAASNPGLAEETQYF	TGCGCCGCCTCGAACCCGGGACTAGCAGAAGAGACCCAGTACTTC
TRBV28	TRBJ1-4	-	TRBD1	CASSFIPSPGTGGEKLFF	TGTGCCAGCAGTTTTATCCCCTCCCCCGGGACAGGGGGTGAAAAACTGTTTTTT
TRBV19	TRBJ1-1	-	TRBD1	CASSIPQGTRGRNTEAFF	TGTGCCAGTAGTATCCCACAGGGGACACGGGGCAGGAACACTGAAGCTTTCTTT
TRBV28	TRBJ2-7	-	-	CASTPPGTYEQYF	TGTGCCAGCACCCCCCCCGGGACCTACGAGCAGTACTTC
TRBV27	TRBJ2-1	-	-	CASSFWRGLGNEQFF	TGTGCCAGCAGTTTTTGGCGGGGGCTGGGCAATGAGCAGTTCTTC
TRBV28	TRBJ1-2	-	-	CASSMDGQSNYGYTF	TGTGCCAGCAGTATGGACGGACAATCTAACTATGGCTACACCTTC
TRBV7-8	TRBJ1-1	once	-	CASSYTGYTEAFF	TGTGCCAGCAGCTACACAGGTTACACTGAAGCTTTCTTT
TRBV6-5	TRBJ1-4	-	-	CASSPTSTNEKLFF	TGTGCCAGCAGTCCCACATCAACTAATGAAAAACTGTTTTTT
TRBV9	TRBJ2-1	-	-	CASSRDGGAGSYNEQFF	TGTGCCAGCAGCCGAGACGGGGGAGCCGGCTCCTACAATGAGCAGTTCTTC
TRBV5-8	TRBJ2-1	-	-	CASSLAEVFTVYNEQFF	TGTGCCAGCAGCTTGGCCGAGGTTTTTACGGTATACAATGAGCAGTTCTTC
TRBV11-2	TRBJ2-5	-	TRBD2	CASSLGLAGMAQYF	TGTGCCAGCAGCCTCGGACTAGCGGGGATGGCCCAGTACTTC
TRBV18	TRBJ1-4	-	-	CASSLNPGANEKLFF	TGTGCCAGCTCGCTCAACCCAGGGGCTAATGAAAAACTGTTTTTT
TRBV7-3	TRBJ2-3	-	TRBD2	CASSSHSRERDTQYF	TGTGCCAGCAGCTCCCACTCGCGGGAGCGGGATACGCAGTATTTT
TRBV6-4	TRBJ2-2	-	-	CASSDEAHAGELFF	TGTGCCAGCAGTGACGAGGCCCATGCCGGGGAGCTGTTTTTT
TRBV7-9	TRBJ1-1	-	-	CASTLRAGSLSLNTEAFF	TGTGCCAGCACCCTTCGTGCAGGCAGTCTTTCTTTGAACACTGAAGCTTTCTTT
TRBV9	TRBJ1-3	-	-	CASSVIASGLLSGNTIYF	TGTGCCAGCAGCGTTATTGCGTCTGGACTGCTCTCTGGAAACACCATATATTTT
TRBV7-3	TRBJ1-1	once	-	CASSPNRGSGTEAFF	TGTGCCAGCAGCCCAAATAGGGGTAGTGGCACTGAAGCTTTCTTT
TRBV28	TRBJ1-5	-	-	CASSSTGSNQPQHF	TGTGCCAGCAGTTCCACAGGTAGCAATCAGCCCCAGCATTTT
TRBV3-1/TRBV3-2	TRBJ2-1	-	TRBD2	CASSLSAGVDEQFF	TGTGCCAGCAGCCTATCGGCGGGAGTCGATGAGCAGTTCTTC
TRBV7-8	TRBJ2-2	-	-	CASSKRGSGELFF	TGTGCCAGCAGCAAAAGGGGGTCTGGGGAGCTGTTTTTT
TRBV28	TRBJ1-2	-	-	CASRSTGSKANYGYTF	TGTGCCAGCAGATCTACCGGGAGCAAAGCTAACTATGGCTACACCTTC
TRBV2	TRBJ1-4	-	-	CASSKTGTTNEKLFF	TGTGCCAGCAGCAAAACAGGCACAACTAATGAAAAACTGTTTTTT
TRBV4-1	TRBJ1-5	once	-	CASSQDPVRNQPQHF	TGCGCCAGCAGCCAAGATCCCGTCAGGAATCAGCCCCAGCATTTT
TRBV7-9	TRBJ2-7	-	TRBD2	CASSSPLAGTDEQYF	TGTGCCAGCAGCTCTCCACTAGCGGGGACCGACGAGCAGTACTTC
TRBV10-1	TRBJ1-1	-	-	CASSPGVNTEAFF	TGCGCCAGCAGTCCGGGAGTAAACACTGAAGCTTTCTTT
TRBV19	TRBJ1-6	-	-	CASSNQEGSPLHF	TGTGCCAGTAGTAACCAAGAGGGCTCACCCCTCCACTTT
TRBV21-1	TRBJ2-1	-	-	CASSTRPSSYNEQFF	TGTGCCAGCAGCACTCGCCCTAGCTCCTACAATGAGCAGTTCTTC
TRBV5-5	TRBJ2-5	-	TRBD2	CASSLGTSLSQETQYF	TGTGCCAGCAGCTTGGGGACTAGTTTGTCCCAAGAGACCCAGTACTTC
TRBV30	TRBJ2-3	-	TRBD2	CAWSVFHSGRARDTQYF	TGTGCCTGGAGTGTTTTTCATAGCGGGAGGGCCAGGGATACGCAGTATTTT
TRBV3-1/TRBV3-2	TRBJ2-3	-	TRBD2	CASSPGLDRTDTQYF	TGTGCCAGCAGCCCCGGACTAGATAGGACAGATACGCAGTATTTT
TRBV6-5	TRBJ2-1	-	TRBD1	CASSYGTGNNEQFF	TGTGCCAGCAGTTACGGGACAGGGAACAATGAGCAGTTCTTC
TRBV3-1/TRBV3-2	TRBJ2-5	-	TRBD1	CASSPRGETQYF	TGTGCCAGCAGCCCCAGGGGGGAGACCCAGTACTTC
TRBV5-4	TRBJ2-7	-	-	CASSFRPVEVRNEQYF	TGTGCCAGCAGCTTCCGGCCCGTGGAGGTCCGCAACGAGCAGTACTTC
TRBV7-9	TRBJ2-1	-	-	CASSLILYNEQFF	TGTGCCAGCAGCTTAATTCTGTACAATGAGCAGTTCTTC
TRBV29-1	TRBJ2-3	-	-	CSVVGVTSTDTQYF	TGCAGCGTTGTAGGGGTTACTAGCACAGATACGCAGTATTTT
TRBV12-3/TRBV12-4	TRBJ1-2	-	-	CASSLTGWGYTF	TGTGCCAGCAGCTTAACAGGGTGGGGCTACACCTTC
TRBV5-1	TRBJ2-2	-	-	CASSLEGVSSTGELFF	TGCGCCAGCAGCTTGGAGGGGGTCTCTAGCACCGGGGAGCTGTTTTTT
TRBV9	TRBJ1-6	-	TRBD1	CASSAGSGQAQSPLHF	TGTGCCAGCAGCGCTGGGTCGGGACAGGCGCAATCACCCCTCCACTTT
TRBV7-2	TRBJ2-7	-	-	CASSFSQGYEQYF	TGTGCCAGCAGCTTTTCTCAGGGCTACGAGCAGTACTTC
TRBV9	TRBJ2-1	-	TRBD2	CASSIEFGLARPNEQFF	TGTGCCAGCAGCATTGAATTTGGACTAGCGAGACCGAATGAGCAGTTCTTC
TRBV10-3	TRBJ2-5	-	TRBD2	CAISEAGFQETQYF	TGTGCCATCAGTGAAGCGGGATTCCAAGAGACCCAGTACTTC
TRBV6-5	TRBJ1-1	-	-	CASSYSQYTEAFF	TGTGCCAGCAGTTACTCCCAGTACACTGAAGCTTTCTTT
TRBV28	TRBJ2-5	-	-	CASSSTGQETQYF	TGTGCCAGCAGTTCCACAGGGCAAGAGACCCAGTACTTC
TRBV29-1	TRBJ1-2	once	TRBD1	CSVAGTGLGGYTF	TGCAGCGTCGCCGGGACAGGGCTTGGAGGCTACACCTTC
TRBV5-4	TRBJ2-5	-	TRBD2	CASSLYGGADQETQYF	TGTGCCAGCAGCTTGTACGGGGGGGCAGACCAAGAGACCCAGTACTTC
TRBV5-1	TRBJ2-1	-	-	CASSPFRETDEQFF	TGCGCCAGCAGCCCCTTTAGGGAGACCGATGAGCAGTTCTTC
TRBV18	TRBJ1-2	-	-	CASSPPFQGGAIYGYTF	TGTGCCAGCTCACCACCGTTTCAGGGTGGGGCGATCTATGGCTACACCTTC
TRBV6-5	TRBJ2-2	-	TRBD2	CASSPLAGGAGELFF	TGTGCCAGCAGCCCGCTAGCGGGGGGCGCCGGGGAGCTGTTTTTT
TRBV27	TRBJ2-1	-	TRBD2	CASSLPPGLAGSYNEQFF	TGTGCCAGCAGTTTACCCCCAGGACTAGCGGGCTCCTACAATGAGCAGTTCTTC